Presented here are 13 T cell receptor beta chains from one specimen sequenced in a study of CD8 T cells in ankylosing spondylitis. MiXCR was run by TCRdb on the 5' RACE reads, yielding one entry per CDR3 protein. The data hold some 130,000 distinct CDR3 sequences, with about 13% observed a single time. What was sequenced was blood, either unsorted or a sorted T cell fraction (not recorded which). The receptors originated from a female donor with ankylosing spondylitis or in good health (not recorded which).

This clonotype was found many times. The chain joins TRBV12-3 or TRBV12-4 to TRBJ2-3; 10 bases agree with TRBD2. The CDR3 consists of 15 residues. J gave up 3 bases and V 5 bases, and 5 bases lay outside the gene matches. The CDR3 loop reads CASSPGTSVTDTQYF. CDR3 sequence (DNA): TGTGCCAGCAGTCCTGGGACTAGCGTGACAGATACGCAGTATTTT.

A few counts support this clonotype. The chain is built from TRBV12-3 or TRBV12-4 and TRBJ1-2; 7 nucleotides agree with TRBD1. The V gene end was trimmed by 3 bases and the J gene end by 4 bases; junction bases not matched to a gene: 17. The CDR3 extends over 18 amino acids. CDR3 protein: CASSFFKTGQTTSYGYTF. In DNA form, the CDR3 reads TGTGCCAGCAGTTTTTTCAAAACGGGACAGACGACAAGCTATGGCTACACCTTC.

The DNA for the CDR3 is TGCGCCAGCAGCTTGGGGTATGAGCAGTTCTTC. Amino acids: CASSLGYEQFF. The chain recombines TRBV5-1 with TRBJ2-1; no firm D call. The CDR3 sequence is 11 residues long. V lost 0 bases and J 8 bases, leaving 3 bases between the germline ends. CDR1 and CDR2 (germline): SGHRS, YFSETQ.

This clonotype was seen ten or more times. V is TRBV10-2 and J is TRBJ2-1; no clear D. The CDR3 runs to 11 residues. Germline-derived CDR1 and CDR2 are WSHSY and SAAADI. With 5 bases removed from V and 3 bases from J, the gap between germline ends came to 2 bases. CDR3 bases: TGCGCCAGCAGTAGCTACAATGAGCAGTTCTTC. Protein sequence: CASSSYNEQFF.

This clonotype was observed at least ten times. The chain's CDR3 is CASGRVGQGIQYF. The DNA for the CDR3 is TGTGCCAGCGGACGCGTTGGGCAGGGCATTCAGTACTTC. The chain couples TRBV5-6 to TRBJ2-4, with a weak D call TRBD1 (5 bases). The germline V gene has CDR1 SGHDT and CDR2 YYEEEE. Trimming stripped 7 bases from V and 9 bases from J, with 17 bases between. CDR3 length: 13 residues.

At least ten counts were recorded for this clonotype. V gene TRBV7-8 combines with J gene TRBJ1-4; 7 bases map to TRBD1. Germline-derived CDR1 and CDR2 are SGHVS and FQNEAQ. V lost 3 bases, J lost 8 bases, and 3 bases stayed unmatched. The length of the CDR3 is 13 residues. In DNA form, the CDR3 reads TGTGCCAGCAGCTTCGACAGGGACGAAAAACTGTTTTTT. Encoded protein: CASSFDRDEKLFF.

Points on this clonotype: An end of the junction does not agree with germline; a read error may underlie this. This chain uses TRBV2 with TRBJ1-5, with TRBD1 as a possible D gene (5 bases). CDR1 and CDR2 from the germline V gene are SNHLY and FYNNEI. This CDR3 spans 14 amino acids. DNA for the CDR3: TGTGCCAGCAGGGAAGAGACGGGACCTGTGGCCCAGCATTTT. Translated: CASREETGPVAQHF. The variable domain in full, with the rest retrieved from reference TRBV2 and TRBJ1-5, is EPEVTQTPSHQVTQMGQEVILRCVPISNHLYFYWYRQILGQKVEFLVSFYNNEISEKSEIFDDQFSVERPDGSNFTLKIRSTKLEDSAMYFCASREETGPVAQHFGDGTRLSIL.

This chain joins TRBV9 and TRBJ1-3; possible D gene TRBD1, 6 bases. Trimming pared 2 bases from V and 4 bases from J, leaving 10 bases between. The CDR3 extends over 14 amino acids. CDR1 is SGDLS, CDR2 YYNGEE, per germline. The CDR3 bases are TGTGCCAGCAGCGTCCGGGACATAGGAAACACCATATATTTT. Protein sequence: CASSVRDIGNTIYF. The full variable domain, with the rest looked up from reference TRBV9 and TRBJ1-3, is DSGVTQTPKHLITATGQRVTLRCSPRSGDLSVYWYQQSLDQGLQFLIQYYNGEERAKGNILERFSAQQFPDLHSELNLSSLELGDSALYFCASSVRDIGNTIYFGEGSWLTVV.

Notes on this clonotype: Given a much more abundant clone one base away, this may be a read error. The CDR3 region is CSARTGTGSFF. The CDR3 DNA sequence: TGCAGTGCTAGAACGGGGACTGGTTCTTTCTTT. V gene TRBV20-1 combines with J gene TRBJ1-1; TRBD1 might be the D (5 bases). Germline loops: CDR1 DFQATT, CDR2 SNEGSKA (reference sequence). CDR3 size: 11 residues. V was shortened by 2 bases and J by 12 bases, with 13 bases between the two germline ends.

This clonotype was recorded at least ten times. The chain links TRBV11-2 to TRBJ2-3; a weak D match, TRBD2 (6 bases). The ends were cut back, 8 bases at V and 2 bases at J, with 20 bases in the middle. The length of the CDR3 is 16 residues. The germline gives CDR1 SGHAT, CDR2 FQNNGV. In DNA, the CDR3 is TGTGCCAGCGGGAGGCCTGCAATTCCTTCCACAGATACGCAGTATTTT. Translating it yields CASGRPAIPSTDTQYF.

On this clonotype: A much more abundant neighbour one base away suggests this may be a read error. The chain employs TRBV5-6 and TRBJ2-6, with D maybe TRBD1 (6 bases). The CDR3 is made up of 18 amino acids. The germline CDR1 and CDR2 sequences are SGHDT and YYEEEE. CDR3 residues: CASSSRDTRLSVANVLTF. The CDR3 DNA is TGTGCCAGCAGCTCCCGGGACACCAGACTCTCTGTGGCCAACGTCCTGACTTTC. Variable domain in full (rest from reference TRBV5-6 and TRBJ2-6): DAGVTQSPTHLIKTRGQQVTLRCSPKSGHDTVSWYQQALGQGPQFIFQYYEEEERQRGNFPDRFSGHQFPNYSSELNVNALLLGDSALYLCASSSRDTRLSVANVLTFGAGSRLTVL.

Ten or more counts support this clonotype. The rearrangement uses TRBV6-5 and TRBJ2-1; 13 bases align to TRBD2. There are 17 residues in the CDR3. With 1 base clipped from V and 4 bases from J, the junction kept 4 bases outside the gene matches. CDR1 and CDR2 (germline): MNHEY, SVGAGI. The CDR3 spells CASSYYRTSGSYNEQFF. Written as DNA, the CDR3 is TGTGCCAGCAGTTACTACCGGACTAGCGGGAGTTACAATGAGCAGTTCTTC.

A word on this clonotype: This may stem from a read error, because a much larger clone lies one nucleotide away. This chain joins TRBV9 and TRBJ2-5; D perhaps matches TRBD1 (6 bases). Germline V gives CDR1 SGDLS, CDR2 YYNGEE. The length of the CDR3 is 15 residues. The DNA for the CDR3 is TGTGCCAGCAGCGTAGACGGGACAAGGGGTCAGACCCAGTGCTTC. This gives the protein CASSVDGTRGQTQCF.